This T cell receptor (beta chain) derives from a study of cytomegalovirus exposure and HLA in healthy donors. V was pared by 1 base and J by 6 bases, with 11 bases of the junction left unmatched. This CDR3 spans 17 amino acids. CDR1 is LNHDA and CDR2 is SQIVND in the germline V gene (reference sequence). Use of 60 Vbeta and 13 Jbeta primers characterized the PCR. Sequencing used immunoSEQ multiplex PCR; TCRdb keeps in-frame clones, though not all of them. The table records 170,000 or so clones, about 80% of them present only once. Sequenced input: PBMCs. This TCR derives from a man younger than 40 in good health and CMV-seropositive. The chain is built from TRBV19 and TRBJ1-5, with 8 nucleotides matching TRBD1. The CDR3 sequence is CASSIGGTGGFRQPQHF. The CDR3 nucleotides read TGTGCCAGTAGTATAGGCGGAACAGGGGGTTTTCGTCAGCCCCAGCATTTT.